The sequence of this T cell receptor beta chain was determined in a study of yellow fever vaccine responses in identical twins. One entry per CDR3 protein results from TCRdb running MiXCR on the RT-PCR reads. The sample lists some 15,000 distinct CDR3 sequences; roughly 80% were seen once. The V gene's germline CDR1 is SQVTM and CDR2 ANQGSEA. The ends were cut back, 4 bases at V and 1 base at J, with 8 bases in the middle. The CDR3 loop spans 12 amino acids. This receptor was obtained from a young woman who received the yellow fever vaccine. Sequenced here: T cells from blood (PBMCs), unsorted or a sorted subset (not recorded which), sampled before or after yellow fever vaccination (not recorded which). The J gene is TRBJ2-7, the V gene TRBV29-1, with D tentatively TRBD1 or TRBD2 (5 bases each). CDR3 residues: CSVGEGSYEQYF. CDR3 nucleotide sequence: TGCAGCGTTGGAGAGGGGTCCTACGAGCAGTACTTC.